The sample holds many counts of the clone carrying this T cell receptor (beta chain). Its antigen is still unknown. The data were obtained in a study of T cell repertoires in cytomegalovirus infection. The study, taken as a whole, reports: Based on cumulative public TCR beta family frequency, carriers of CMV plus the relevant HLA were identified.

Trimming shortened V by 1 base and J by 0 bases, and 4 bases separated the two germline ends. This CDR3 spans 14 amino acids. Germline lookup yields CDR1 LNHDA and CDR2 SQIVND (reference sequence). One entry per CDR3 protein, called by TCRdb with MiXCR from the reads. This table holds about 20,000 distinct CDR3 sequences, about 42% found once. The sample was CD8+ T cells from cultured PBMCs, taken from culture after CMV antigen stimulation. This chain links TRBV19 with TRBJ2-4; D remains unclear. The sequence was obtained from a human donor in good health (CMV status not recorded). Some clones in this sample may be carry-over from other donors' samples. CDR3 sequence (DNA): TGTGCCAGTAGTATAGGGACAGCCAAAAACATTCAGTACTTC. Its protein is CASSIGTAKNIQYF.